This record looks at one TCR beta chain sequence and its context. Its antigen is currently unknown. The PCR contained 60 Vbeta and 13 Jbeta primers. Sequencing was performed with immunoSEQ multiplex PCR; in TCRdb, only in-frame clones are kept and a portion is missing. The sample yields fewer than 110,000 clones, more than 65% seen once. This specimen comes from a study of cytomegalovirus exposure and HLA in healthy donors. Study-level points and caveats: Among TCR beta chains of equal frequency, HLA-associated ones were more clonally expanded in a later analysis.

The source of this sequence is a young woman in good health and CMV-seropositive. The source material was PBMCs.

The CDR3 DNA is TGTGCCTGGGCCCACCGGGGTGACACTGAAGCTTTCTTT. Translated, it gives CAWAHRGDTEAFF. The chain has TRBV30 and TRBJ1-1; D uncertain. Germline values: CDR1 GTSNPN, CDR2 SVGIG (reference sequence). CDR3 length equals 13 residues. V lost 5 bases, J lost 3 bases, and 13 bases lay in between.